Listed below are T cell receptor beta chains from one sample, sequenced in a study of blood T cell repertoires in COVID-19. Clones were sequenced by immunoSEQ multiplex PCR, and TCRdb holds only the in-frame ones, with some missing. The sample lists about 180,000 clones, 75% to 90% occurring once. Sequenced material: PBMCs or T cells enriched from blood (not recorded which). These receptors all stem from a man in his forties who had recovered from COVID-19. The CDR3 runs from the conserved cysteine through the conserved F or W. The D gene is left open where the match is weak. Clone size is not always given. Where it is, it says once, few, many or a class for expanded clones.

few	TRBV30	NA	TRBJ1-1	TGTGCCTGGAGTCGAACTACAGGGCCTAGGAACACTGAAGCTTTCTTT	CAWSRTTGPRNTEAFF
NA	TRBV20-1	NA	TRBJ2-5	TGCAGTGCTAGTATTGTCTCAGGGGAGACCCAGTACTTC	CSASIVSGETQYF
NA	TRBV3-1/TRBV3-2	TRBD2	TRBJ2-5	TGTGCCAGCAGCCAAGTCGGGGGACTAGCGGGGGGCCTGGGAGAGACCCAGTACTTC	CASSQVGGLAGGLGETQYF
NA	TRBV28	NA	TRBJ2-7	TGTGCCAGCAGTTTATTTAGGGGATACGAGCAGTACTTC	CASSLFRGYEQYF
NA	TRBV10-3	NA	TRBJ1-1	TGTGCCATCAGTGTGGGGCTGAACACTGAAGCTTTCTTT	CAISVGLNTEAFF
NA	TRBV5-1	TRBD1	TRBJ1-1	TGCGCCAGCAGCACAGGGACAGGGAGAAGTAGCGCTGAAGCTTTCTTT	CASSTGTGRSSAEAFF
NA	TRBV3-1/TRBV3-2	NA	TRBJ1-3	TGTGCCAGCAGCCACAGGTCTGGAAACACCATATATTTT	CASSHRSGNTIYF
NA	TRBV11-2	NA	TRBJ2-7	TGTGCCAGCAGCGAAACAGGTTACCCCTACGAGCAGTACTTC	CASSETGYPYEQYF
NA	TRBV27	TRBD1	TRBJ1-5	TGTGCCAGCAGTTTAGGACAGGGTGGGGGACAGCCCCAGCATTTT	CASSLGQGGGQPQHF
few	TRBV19	TRBD1	TRBJ2-7	TGTGCCAGTAGTACGACAGGGACCTACGAGCAGTACTTC	CASSTTGTYEQYF
NA	TRBV6-5	NA	TRBJ1-2	TGTGCCAGCAGGGCCGGGATCTATGGCTACACCTTC	CASRAGIYGYTF
NA	TRBV5-1	TRBD2	TRBJ2-7	TGCGCCAGCAGCCCAGCCGGGACTAGCTTTTACGAGCAGTACTTC	CASSPAGTSFYEQYF
NA	TRBV10-3	TRBD1	TRBJ1-4	TGTGCCATCAGTCCAGGGGGTGAAAAACTGTTTTTT	CAISPGGEKLFF
NA	TRBV6-4	NA	TRBJ2-5	TGTGCCAGCAGTGACTCAAGGGTCCCGGACAGTACCTCGGAGACCCAGTACTTC	CASSDSRVPDSTSETQYF
NA	TRBV9	NA	TRBJ1-5	TGTGCCAGCAGCGAAGAGGGCAATCAGCCCCAGCATTTT	CASSEEGNQPQHF
NA	TRBV30	NA	TRBJ1-6	TGTGCCTGGAGTAGGACCCACCTTCAGGGATCGAATTCACCCCTCCACTTT	CAWSRTHLQGSNSPLHF
once	TRBV9	NA	TRBJ2-7	TGTGCCAGCAGCGTAGGGGCAGGGGAGGGTTACGAGCAGTACTTC	CASSVGAGEGYEQYF
NA	TRBV7-2	NA	TRBJ1-4	TGTGCCAGCAGCTTAGATCCGGGAGGGGGACGGAAACTGTTTTTT	CASSLDPGGGRKLFF
NA	TRBV5-8	NA	TRBJ1-5	TGTGCCAGCAGACAACACCCTTATCAGCCCCAGCATTTT	CASRQHPYQPQHF
once	TRBV14	NA	TRBJ1-1	TGTGCCAGCAGCCCCGGAGGCGCCACTGAAGCTTTCTTT	CASSPGGATEAFF
NA	TRBV7-8	NA	TRBJ1-5	TGTGCCAGCAGCGTATCAGGGCGCAATCAGCCCCAGCATTTT	CASSVSGRNQPQHF
NA	TRBV12-5	NA	TRBJ1-2	TGTGCTAGTGGTTTGGTAAGCACAGTGGGCGGCTACACCTTC	CASGLVSTVGGYTF
NA	TRBV25-1	TRBD1	TRBJ2-1	TGTGCCAGCAGTGGTCCCGTACAGGGGTCGCTCTACAATGAGCAGTTCTTC	CASSGPVQGSLYNEQFF
NA	TRBV19	NA	TRBJ1-2	TGTGCCAGTACCACTAGGGGGGGGTCGACCTATGGCTACACCTTC	CASTTRGGSTYGYTF
once	TRBV5-1	TRBD1	TRBJ2-1	TGCGCCAGCAGCTTCGGACAGGGGGATTCTAGTGAGCAGTTCTTC	CASSFGQGDSSEQFF
NA	TRBV19	TRBD1	TRBJ2-7	TGTGCCAGTAGTAAGGATCGATCCGGGACAGCAACCTACGAGCAGTACTTC	CASSKDRSGTATYEQYF
once	TRBV5-1	TRBD1	TRBJ2-1	TGCGCCAGCAGCTTGGACGGGACAGGGAAAAAGTTCTTC	CASSLDGTGKKFF
NA	TRBV6-5	NA	TRBJ1-1	TGTGCCAGCAGACAGGGATCGGGTCCGGAGCGAACTTTCTTT	CASRQGSGPERTFF
NA	TRBV7-8	NA	TRBJ2-5	TGTGCCAGCAGCCCCAGGGGCGGGGGAGAGACCCAGTACTTC	CASSPRGGGETQYF
NA	TRBV28	NA	TRBJ1-1	TGTGCCAGCAGTTCCCAGACTCTGAACACTGAAGCTTTCTTT	CASSSQTLNTEAFF
NA	TRBV19	NA	TRBJ1-1	TGTGCCAGTAGTATGAACAGCTTGTATGAAGCTTTCTTT	CASSMNSLYEAFF
NA	TRBV5-8	NA	TRBJ1-1	TGTGCCAGCAGCTTGGTTATTAGAAACGAAGCTTTCTTT	CASSLVIRNEAFF
NA	TRBV30	NA	TRBJ2-3	TGTGCCTGGAATGTGGGGGGAAAGGCAGATACGCAGTATTTT	CAWNVGGKADTQYF